What follows are 20 T cell receptor beta chains derived from one specimen sequenced in a study of T cell repertoires in cytomegalovirus infection. Their cognate antigens are unknown. TCRdb re-derived calls from the reads in MiXCR, one entry per CDR3 protein. The table records about a million distinct CDR3 sequences, 30% to 40% of them present only once. The input for sequencing was cultured CD8+ T cells from PBMCs, taken from culture after CMV antigen stimulation. Receptor source: a human donor in good health (CMV status not recorded). Some clones in this sample may be carry-over from other donors' samples.

This chain connects TRBV7-2 to TRBJ1-4, with D perhaps TRBD1 (5 bases). V gave up 3 bases and J gave up 3 bases, with 11 bases separating them. There are 15 residues in the CDR3. CDR1 is SGHTA, CDR2 FQGNSA, per germline. The CDR3 DNA follows: TGTGCCAGCAGCTTCGGTCCGGGGGCTAATGAAAAACTGTTTTTT. Its protein product is CASSFGPGANEKLFF.

This clonotype came up a few times. The gene calls are TRBV7-2 and TRBJ2-3; D is possibly TRBD2 (7 bases). The V end was cut by 2 bases, the J end by 3 bases, with 12 bases between. Germline CDR1 and CDR2: SGHTA and FQGNSA. This CDR3 comprises 15 residues. CDR3 protein: CASSLNGGRTDTQYF. CDR3 sequence (DNA): TGTGCCAGCAGCTTAAACGGGGGGCGGACAGATACGCAGTATTTT.

The V and J genes are TRBV11-2 and TRBJ2-5; possibly TRBD1 for D (5 bases). CDR1 and CDR2 (germline): SGHAT, FQNNGV. This CDR3 is built from 15 residues. The V gene lost 4 bases and the J gene lost 2 bases, with 14 bases spanning the gap. The CDR3 DNA sequence: TGTGCCAGCAGCTCCATAGGGGTAGCACAAGAGACCCAGTACTTC. It encodes CASSSIGVAQETQYF.

This clonotype was counted only a few times. V gene TRBV6-2 or TRBV6-3 combines with J gene TRBJ1-1; TRBD1 is a possible D gene (5 bases). V was cut by 6 bases and J by 1 base, with 12 bases left in between. The V gene's germline CDR1 is MNHEY and CDR2 SVGEGT. The CDR3 loop spans 14 amino acids. DNA for the CDR3: TGTGCCAGCAGCCGATACAGGTGGAACACTGAAGCTTTCTTT. It is translated as CASSRYRWNTEAFF.

This clonotype appeared a few times. V gene TRBV7-6 combines with J gene TRBJ1-3; D may be TRBD1 (6 bases). Trimming shortened V by 5 bases and J by 4 bases, and 15 bases separated the two germline ends. CDR3 size: 15 residues. CDR1 SGHVS and CDR2 FNYEAQ come from the germline V gene. CDR3 sequence: CASSNLGQRGNTIYF. For the CDR3, the DNA is TGTGCCAGCAGCAACCTCGGACAGCGAGGAAACACCATATATTTT.

This clonotype was recorded at least ten times. The chain combines TRBV19 with TRBJ1-2, with a possible D match to TRBD1 (5 bases). Germline CDR1 reads LNHDA; CDR2 reads SQIVND (reference sequence). CDR3 length: 14 amino acids. Between the trimmed V and J ends, which lost 5 bases and 6 bases, there was a span of 16 bases. The CDR3 DNA is TGTGCCAGTAGTCTTAGGGGCGCTTGGAATGGCTACACCTTC. Translated: CASSLRGAWNGYTF.

This clonotype has only one observation. This chain uses TRBV27 with TRBJ2-7; TRBD1 might be the D (6 bases). Germline V CDR1 and CDR2: MNHEY, SMNVEV (reference sequence). The V and J ends lost 5 bases and 0 bases respectively, with 11 bases between them. This CDR3 spans 14 amino acids. Here the CDR3 reads CASSPGHLSYEQYV. In nucleotides, the CDR3 is TGTGCCAGCAGTCCGGGACACCTCTCCTACGAGCAGTACGTC.

This clonotype was picked up a small number of times. The chain has TRBV5-6 and TRBJ1-5; D gene uncertain. Trimming stripped 4 bases from V and 3 bases from J, with 11 bases between. The CDR3 has 14 amino acids. Germline CDR1 reads SGHDT; CDR2 reads YYEEEE. Here the CDR3 reads CASSLSRHNQPQHF. The CDR3 DNA sequence: TGTGCCAGCAGCCTTAGCCGCCACAATCAGCCCCAGCATTTT.

The table lists this clonotype with many counts. CDR3 loop: CASSLVVGAYNEQFF. CDR3 DNA: TGTGCCAGCAGCTTAGTCGTGGGGGCATACAATGAGCAGTTCTTC. The chain links TRBV7-2 to TRBJ2-1; perhaps TRBD1 as D (6 bases). Germline V lookup: CDR1 SGHTA, CDR2 FQGNSA. There are 15 residues in the CDR3. V dropped 1 base and J dropped 4 bases, with 11 bases sitting between them.

The rearrangement uses TRBV6-2 or TRBV6-3 and TRBJ2-7, with 8 bases lining up with TRBD1. Germline CDR1 MNHEY, CDR2 SVGEGT. The CDR3 extends over 13 amino acids. J lost 6 bases, V lost 4 bases, and 5 bases had no gene match. The CDR3 protein is CASSWRTGSEQYV. The CDR3 DNA reads as TGTGCCAGCAGTTGGAGGACAGGGTCCGAGCAGTACGTC.

J is TRBJ2-7 and V is TRBV7-9; D gene uncertain. Germline CDR1 and CDR2: SEHNR and FQNEAQ (reference sequence). The CDR3 consists of 16 residues. The V end lost 2 bases, the J end lost 4 bases, and 18 bases lay between the germline ends. CDR3 region: CASSLTDKLMGYEQYF. For the CDR3, the DNA is TGTGCCAGCAGCTTAACCGACAAGCTAATGGGGTACGAGCAGTACTTC.

J is TRBJ2-1 and V is TRBV12-3 or TRBV12-4, with TRBD1 as a possible D gene (5 bases). Trimming removed 1 base at V and 8 bases at J, with 18 bases between. The CDR3 runs 16 residues. The CDR3 protein is CASSLGDFLWGDEQFF. The CDR3, as DNA: TGTGCCAGCAGTTTAGGCGACTTTCTGTGGGGCGATGAGCAGTTCTTC.

The table lists this clonotype with a count of one. The chain joins TRBV7-4 to TRBJ2-1, with D unresolved. There are 15 residues in the CDR3. V gave up 2 bases and J gave up 0 bases, with 8 bases separating them. Germline V gene data show CDR1 as SGHVT and CDR2 as SQSDAQ. The CDR3 region is CASSLSAHSYNEQFF. The CDR3 bases are TGTGCCAGCAGCTTATCAGCTCACTCCTACAATGAGCAGTTCTTC.

The CDR3, as DNA: TGTGCCAGCAGTTCGGCGGGACACCTTGGAAACACCATATATTTT. This gives the protein CASSSAGHLGNTIYF. The chain links TRBV27 to TRBJ1-3; possible D gene TRBD1, 6 bases. This CDR3 comprises 15 residues. Trimming cost V 4 bases and J 3 bases, with 13 bases left between them. In germline, CDR1 is MNHEY, CDR2 SMNVEV (reference sequence).

This clonotype showed up many times. The CDR3 bases are TGTGCCACGAAATATCCCGGACAGGGGATTGTCGGTGAAAAACTGTTTTTT. Translating it yields CATKYPGQGIVGEKLFF. The chain carries TRBV11-3 and TRBJ1-4; 9 nucleotides match TRBD1. V dropped 10 bases and J dropped 7; count of bases not matched to a gene: 19. CDR1 is SGHNT, CDR2 YENEEA, per germline. The CDR3 extends over 17 amino acids.

This clonotype was detected only a few times. The chain recombines TRBV9 with TRBJ1-5; 7 bases align to TRBD1. Germline-derived CDR1 and CDR2 are SGDLS and YYNGEE. This CDR3 is 15 amino acids long. V lost 3 bases and J lost 5; bases outside the gene matches: 8. The CDR3: CASSAGDSWDQPQHF. CDR3 DNA sequence: TGTGCCAGCAGCGCCGGGGACAGCTGGGATCAGCCCCAGCATTTT.

The J gene is TRBJ2-7, the V gene TRBV20-1; TRBD1 aligns across 7 bases. Germline values: CDR1 DFQATT, CDR2 SNEGSKA (reference sequence). The V gene end was trimmed by 6 bases and the J gene end by 2 bases; junction bases not matched to a gene: 7. The CDR3 length is 13 residues. The CDR3 nucleotides are TGCAGTGCCCGGACAGGTTCTACCTACGAGCAGTACGTC. Translated, it gives CSARTGSTYEQYV.

This clonotype was seen only a few times. V gene TRBV7-6 combines with J gene TRBJ2-1, with a possible D match to TRBD2 (7 bases). Per the germline V gene, CDR1 is SGHVS and CDR2 is FNYEAQ. This CDR3 region has 13 residues. The germline V and J ends were trimmed by 6 bases and 8 bases, with 14 bases remaining between them. This CDR3 reads CASRGGPGHEQFF. Written as DNA, the CDR3 is TGTGCCAGCAGGGGGGGGCCGGGTCATGAGCAGTTCTTC. The variable domain in full, with the rest retrieved from reference TRBV7-6 and TRBJ2-1, is GAGVSQSPRYKVTKRGQDVALRCDPISGHVSLYWYRQALGQGPEFLTYFNYEAQQDKSGLPNDRFSAERPEGSISTLTIQRTEQRDSAMYRCASRGGPGHEQFFGPGTRLTVL.

This clonotype showed up just a few times. This chain joins TRBV28 and TRBJ2-5; D gene uncertain. Germline V gives CDR1 MDHEN, CDR2 SYDVKM. The CDR3 covers 14 residues. The V end lost 5 bases, the J end lost 4 bases, and 14 bases lay between the germline ends. CDR3 DNA: TGTGCCAGCAGTCCAATCGGGTCCGGAGAGACCCAGTACTTC. This codes for CASSPIGSGETQYF.

This clonotype came up a few times. V and J are TRBV4-3 and TRBJ1-2, with D perhaps matching TRBD1 (6 bases). This CDR3 has 15 amino acids. Trimming pared 2 bases from V and 7 bases from J, leaving 17 bases between. Germline V lookup: CDR1 LGHNA, CDR2 YSLEER. The CDR3: CASSQTAGGGPGYTF. The CDR3, as DNA: TGCGCCAGCAGCCAAACGGCCGGTGGGGGGCCTGGCTACACCTTC.